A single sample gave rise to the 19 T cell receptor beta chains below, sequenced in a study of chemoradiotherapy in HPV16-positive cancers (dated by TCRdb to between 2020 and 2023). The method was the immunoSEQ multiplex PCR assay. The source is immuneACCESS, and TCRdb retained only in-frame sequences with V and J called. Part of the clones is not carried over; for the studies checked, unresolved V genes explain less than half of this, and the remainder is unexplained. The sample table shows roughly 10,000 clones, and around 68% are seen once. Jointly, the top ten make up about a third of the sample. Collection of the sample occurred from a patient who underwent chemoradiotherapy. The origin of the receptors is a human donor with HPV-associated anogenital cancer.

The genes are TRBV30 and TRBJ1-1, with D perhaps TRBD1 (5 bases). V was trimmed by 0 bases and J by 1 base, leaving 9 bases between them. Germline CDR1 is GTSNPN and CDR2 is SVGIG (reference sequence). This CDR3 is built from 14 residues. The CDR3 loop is CAWSVGRENTEAFF. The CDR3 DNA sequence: TGTGCCTGGAGTGTAGGCAGGGAGAACACTGAAGCTTTCTTT.

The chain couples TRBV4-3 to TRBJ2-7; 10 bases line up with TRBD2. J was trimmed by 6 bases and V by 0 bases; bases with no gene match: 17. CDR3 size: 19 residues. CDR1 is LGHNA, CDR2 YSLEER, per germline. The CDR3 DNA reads TGCGCCAGCAGCCAAGAAAGGGCTAGCGGGAGCCCCTTCGTGCGCGAGCAGTACTTC. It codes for CASSQERASGSPFVREQYF.

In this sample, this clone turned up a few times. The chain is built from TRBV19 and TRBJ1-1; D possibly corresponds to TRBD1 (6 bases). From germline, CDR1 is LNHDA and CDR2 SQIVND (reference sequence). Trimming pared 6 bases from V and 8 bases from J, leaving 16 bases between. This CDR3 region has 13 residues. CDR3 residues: CASRTLDSLEAFF. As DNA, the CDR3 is TGTGCCAGTAGGACCCTGGACAGCCTCGAAGCTTTCTTT.

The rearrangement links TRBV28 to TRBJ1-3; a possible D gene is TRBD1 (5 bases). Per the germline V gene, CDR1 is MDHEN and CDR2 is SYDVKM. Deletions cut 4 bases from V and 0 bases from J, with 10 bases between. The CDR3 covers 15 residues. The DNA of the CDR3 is TGTGCCAGCAGTTCTCGGGGCAGCTCTGGAAACACCATATATTTT. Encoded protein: CASSSRGSSGNTIYF.

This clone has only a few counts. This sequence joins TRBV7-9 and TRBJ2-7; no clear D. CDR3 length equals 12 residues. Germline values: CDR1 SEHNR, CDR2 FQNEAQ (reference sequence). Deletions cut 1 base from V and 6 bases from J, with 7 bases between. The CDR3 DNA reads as TGTGCCAGCAGCTTAGTTACGGCCGAGCAGTACTTC. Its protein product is CASSLVTAEQYF.

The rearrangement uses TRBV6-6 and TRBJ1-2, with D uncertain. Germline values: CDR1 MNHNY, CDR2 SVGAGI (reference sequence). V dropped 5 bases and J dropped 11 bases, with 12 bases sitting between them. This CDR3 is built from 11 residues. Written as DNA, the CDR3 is TGTGCCAGCAGTACCCGAGATCGGTACACCTTC. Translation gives CASSTRDRYTF.

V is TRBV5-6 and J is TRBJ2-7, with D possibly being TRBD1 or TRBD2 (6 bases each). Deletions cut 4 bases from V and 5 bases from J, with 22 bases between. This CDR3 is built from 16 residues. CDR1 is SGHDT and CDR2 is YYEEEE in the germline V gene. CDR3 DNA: TGTGCCAGCAGCCGGGGGTTTACAGGGTCTCGGGACGAGCAGTACTTC. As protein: CASSRGFTGSRDEQYF. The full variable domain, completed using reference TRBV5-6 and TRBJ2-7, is DAGVTQSPTHLIKTRGQQVTLRCSPKSGHDTVSWYQQALGQGPQFIFQYYEEEERQRGNFPDRFSGHQFPNYSSELNVNALLLGDSALYLCASSRGFTGSRDEQYFGPGTRLTVT.

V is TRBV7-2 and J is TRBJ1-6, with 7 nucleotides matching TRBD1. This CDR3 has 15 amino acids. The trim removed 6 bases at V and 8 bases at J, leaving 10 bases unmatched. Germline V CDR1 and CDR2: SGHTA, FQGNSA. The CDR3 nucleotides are TGTGCCAGCAGACGCGACAGGGTTTTGGATTCACCCCTCCACTTT. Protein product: CASRRDRVLDSPLHF. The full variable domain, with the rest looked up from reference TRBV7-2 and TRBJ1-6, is GAGVSQSPSNKVTEKGKDVELRCDPISGHTALYWYRQSLGQGLEFLIYFQGNSAPDKSGLPSDRFSAERTGGSVSTLTIQRTQQEDSAVYLCASRRDRVLDSPLHFGNGTRLTVT.

CDR3 residues: CASSPGGASNQPQHF. CDR3 coding DNA: TGTGCCAGCTCACCAGGGGGGGCGAGCAATCAGCCCCAGCATTTT. The rearrangement joins TRBV18 to TRBJ1-5; weak D call: TRBD1 (6 bases). The germline V gene has CDR1 KGHSH and CDR2 LQKENI. The CDR3 is 15 residues long. Trimming cost V 2 bases and J 1 base, with 9 bases left between them. Variable domain in full (rest from reference TRBV18 and TRBJ1-5): NAGVMQNPRHLVRRRGQEARLRCSPMKGHSHVYWYRQLPEEGLKFMVYLQKENIIDESGMPKERFSAEFPKEGPSILRIQQVVRGDSAAYFCASSPGGASNQPQHFGDGTRLSIL.

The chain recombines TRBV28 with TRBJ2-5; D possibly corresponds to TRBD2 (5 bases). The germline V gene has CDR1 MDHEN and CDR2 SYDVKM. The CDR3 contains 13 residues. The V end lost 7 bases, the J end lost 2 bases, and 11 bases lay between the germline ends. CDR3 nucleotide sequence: TGTGCCAGCACTTTGGGCGGGCAAGAGACCCAGTACTTC. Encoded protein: CASTLGGQETQYF. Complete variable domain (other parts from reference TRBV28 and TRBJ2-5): DVKVTQSSRYLVKRTGEKVFLECVQDMDHENMFWYRQDPGLGLRLIYFSYDVKMKEKGDIPEGYSVSREKKERFSLILESASTNQTSMYLCASTLGGQETQYFGPGTRLLVL.

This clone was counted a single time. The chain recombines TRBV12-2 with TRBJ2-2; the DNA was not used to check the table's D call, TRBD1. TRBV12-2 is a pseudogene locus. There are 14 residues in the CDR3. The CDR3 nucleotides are TGTGCAAGTCGCTCGGGACAGGGGTTCGGGGAGCTGTTTTTT. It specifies CASRSGQGFGELFF.

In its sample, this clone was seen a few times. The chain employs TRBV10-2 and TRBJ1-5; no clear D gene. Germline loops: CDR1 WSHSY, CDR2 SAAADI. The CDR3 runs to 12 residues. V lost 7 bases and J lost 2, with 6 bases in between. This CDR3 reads CASTGGNQPQHF. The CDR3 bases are TGCGCCAGCACCGGGGGCAATCAGCCCCAGCATTTT.

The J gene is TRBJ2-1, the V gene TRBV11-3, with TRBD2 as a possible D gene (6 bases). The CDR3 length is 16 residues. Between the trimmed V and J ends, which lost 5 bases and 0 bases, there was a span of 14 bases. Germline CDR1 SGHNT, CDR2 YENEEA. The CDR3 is CASSLRGTGSYNEQFF. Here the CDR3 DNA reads TGTGCCAGCAGCCTACGCGGGACTGGCTCCTACAATGAGCAGTTCTTC.

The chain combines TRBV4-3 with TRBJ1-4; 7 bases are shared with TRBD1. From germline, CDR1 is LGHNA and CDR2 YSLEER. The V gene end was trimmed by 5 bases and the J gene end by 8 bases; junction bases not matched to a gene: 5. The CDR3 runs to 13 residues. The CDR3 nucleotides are TGCGCCAGCAGCTCCCAGGGGGGCGAAAAACTGTTTTTT. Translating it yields CASSSQGGEKLFF.

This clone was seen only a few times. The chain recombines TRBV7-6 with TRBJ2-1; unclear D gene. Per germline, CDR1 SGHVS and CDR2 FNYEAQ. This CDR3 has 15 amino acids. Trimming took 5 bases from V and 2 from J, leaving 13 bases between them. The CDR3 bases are TGTGCCAGCAGCCCTGAGGCGGTTGCCTACAATGAGCAGTTCTTC. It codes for CASSPEAVAYNEQFF. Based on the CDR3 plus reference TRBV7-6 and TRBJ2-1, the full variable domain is GAGVSQSPRYKVTKRGQDVALRCDPISGHVSLYWYRQALGQGPEFLTYFNYEAQQDKSGLPNDRFSAERPEGSISTLTIQRTEQRDSAMYRCASSPEAVAYNEQFFGPGTRLTVL.

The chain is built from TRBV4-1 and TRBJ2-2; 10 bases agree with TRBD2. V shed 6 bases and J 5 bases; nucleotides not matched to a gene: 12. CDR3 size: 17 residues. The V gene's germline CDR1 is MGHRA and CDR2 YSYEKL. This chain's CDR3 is CASRLGASGSRTGELFF. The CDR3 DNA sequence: TGCGCCAGCAGGCTCGGGGCTAGCGGGAGTAGAACCGGGGAGCTGTTTTTT.

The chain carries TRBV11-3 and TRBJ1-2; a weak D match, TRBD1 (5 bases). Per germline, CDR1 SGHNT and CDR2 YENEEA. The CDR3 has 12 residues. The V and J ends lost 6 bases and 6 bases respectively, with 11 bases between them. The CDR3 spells CASRRDSDGYTF. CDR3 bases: TGTGCCAGCAGACGGGACTCTGATGGCTACACCTTC.

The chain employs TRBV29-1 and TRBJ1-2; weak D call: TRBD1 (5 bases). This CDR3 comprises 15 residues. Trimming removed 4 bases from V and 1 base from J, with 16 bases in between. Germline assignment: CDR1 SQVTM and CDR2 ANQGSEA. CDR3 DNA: TGCAGCGTTGCTGTACGGGACTCACTTAACTATGGCTACACCTTC. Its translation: CSVAVRDSLNYGYTF.

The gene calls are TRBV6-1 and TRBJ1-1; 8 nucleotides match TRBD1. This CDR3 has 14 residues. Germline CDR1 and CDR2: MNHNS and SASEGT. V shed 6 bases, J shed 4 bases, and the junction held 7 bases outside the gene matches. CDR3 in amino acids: CASRGTGLSTEAFF. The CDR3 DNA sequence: TGTGCCAGCAGGGGGACAGGATTGAGCACTGAAGCTTTCTTT.